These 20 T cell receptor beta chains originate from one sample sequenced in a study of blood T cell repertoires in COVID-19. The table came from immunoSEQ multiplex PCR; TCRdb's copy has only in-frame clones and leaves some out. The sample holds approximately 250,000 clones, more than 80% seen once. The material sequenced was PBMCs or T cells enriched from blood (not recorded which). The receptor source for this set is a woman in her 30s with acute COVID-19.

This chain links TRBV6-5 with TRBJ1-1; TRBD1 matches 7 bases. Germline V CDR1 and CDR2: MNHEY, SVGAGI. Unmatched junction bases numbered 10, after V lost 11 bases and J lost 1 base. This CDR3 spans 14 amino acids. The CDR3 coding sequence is TGTGCCTTAGAGCAGGGGGACGGGAACACTGAAGCTTTCTTT. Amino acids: CALEQGDGNTEAFF.

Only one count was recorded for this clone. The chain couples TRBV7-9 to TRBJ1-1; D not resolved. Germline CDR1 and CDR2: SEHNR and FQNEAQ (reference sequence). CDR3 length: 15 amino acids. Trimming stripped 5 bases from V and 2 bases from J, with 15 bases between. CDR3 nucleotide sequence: TGTGCCAGCAGCAACGACTATGGGAGTAACACTGAAGCTTTCTTT. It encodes CASSNDYGSNTEAFF.

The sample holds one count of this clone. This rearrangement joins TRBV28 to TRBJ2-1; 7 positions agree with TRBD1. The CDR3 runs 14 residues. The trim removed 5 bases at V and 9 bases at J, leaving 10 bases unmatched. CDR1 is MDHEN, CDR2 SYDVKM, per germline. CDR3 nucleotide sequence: TGTGCCAGCAGTCCCGGGACAGCCCAAACTGAGCAGTTCTTC. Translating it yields CASSPGTAQTEQFF.

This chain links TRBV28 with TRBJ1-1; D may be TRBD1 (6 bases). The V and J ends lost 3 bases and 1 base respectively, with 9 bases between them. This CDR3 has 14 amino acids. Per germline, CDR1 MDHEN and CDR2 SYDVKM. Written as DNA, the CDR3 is TGTGCCAGCAGTTTGGGAGGGGGGAACACTGAAGCTTTCTTT. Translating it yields CASSLGGGNTEAFF.

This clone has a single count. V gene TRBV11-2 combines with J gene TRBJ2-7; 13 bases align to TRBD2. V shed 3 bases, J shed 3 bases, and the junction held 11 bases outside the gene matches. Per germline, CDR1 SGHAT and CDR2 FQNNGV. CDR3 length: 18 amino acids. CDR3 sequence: CASSFRTGLAGPDYEQYF. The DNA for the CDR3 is TGTGCCAGCAGCTTTCGCACGGGACTAGCGGGACCAGACTACGAGCAGTACTTC.

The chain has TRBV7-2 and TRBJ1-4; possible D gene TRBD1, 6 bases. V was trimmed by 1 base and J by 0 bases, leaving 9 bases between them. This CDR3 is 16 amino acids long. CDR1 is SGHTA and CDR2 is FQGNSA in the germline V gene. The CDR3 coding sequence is TGTGCCAGCAGCTTAGAGGGGACAACAACTAATGAAAAACTGTTTTTT. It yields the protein CASSLEGTTTNEKLFF.

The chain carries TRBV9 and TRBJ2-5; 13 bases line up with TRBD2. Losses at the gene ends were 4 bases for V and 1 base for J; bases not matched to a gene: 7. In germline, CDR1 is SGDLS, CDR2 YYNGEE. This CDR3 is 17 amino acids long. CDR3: CASSSTGLAGVQETQYF. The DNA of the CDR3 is TGTGCCAGCAGCTCGACCGGACTAGCGGGAGTCCAAGAGACCCAGTACTTC.

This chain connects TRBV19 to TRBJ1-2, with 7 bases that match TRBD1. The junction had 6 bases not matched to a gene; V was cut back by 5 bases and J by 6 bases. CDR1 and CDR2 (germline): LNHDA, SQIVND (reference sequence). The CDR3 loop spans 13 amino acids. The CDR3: CASSGQVIDGYTF. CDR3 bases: TGTGCCAGTAGTGGACAGGTAATAGATGGCTACACCTTC.

CDR3 protein: CASSPTGTGMDEQFF. The CDR3 nucleotides are TGTGCCAGCAGCCCCACAGGGACAGGTATGGATGAGCAGTTCTTC. V usage is TRBV9 and J usage is TRBJ2-1, with 8 bases fitting TRBD1. This CDR3 is 15 amino acids long. The V gene end was trimmed by 4 bases and the J gene end by 8 bases; junction bases not matched to a gene: 11. Germline V CDR1 and CDR2: SGDLS, YYNGEE.

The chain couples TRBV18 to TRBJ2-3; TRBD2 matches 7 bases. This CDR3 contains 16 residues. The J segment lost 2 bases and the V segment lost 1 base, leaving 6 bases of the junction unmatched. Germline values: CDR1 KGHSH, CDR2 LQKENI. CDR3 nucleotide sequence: TGTGCCAGCTCACCACGGGCTAGCGGTAACACAGATACGCAGTATTTT. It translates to CASSPRASGNTDTQYF.

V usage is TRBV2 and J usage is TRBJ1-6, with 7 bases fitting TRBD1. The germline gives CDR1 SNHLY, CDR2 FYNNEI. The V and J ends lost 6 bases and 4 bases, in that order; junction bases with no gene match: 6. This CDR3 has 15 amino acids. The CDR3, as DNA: TGTGCCAGCAGCATAAAACAGGGGTATAATTCACCCCTCCACTTT. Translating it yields CASSIKQGYNSPLHF.

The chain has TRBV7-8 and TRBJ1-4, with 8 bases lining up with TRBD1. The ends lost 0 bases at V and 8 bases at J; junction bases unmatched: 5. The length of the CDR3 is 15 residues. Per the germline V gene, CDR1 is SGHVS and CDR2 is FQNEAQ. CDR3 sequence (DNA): TGTGCCAGCAGCTTAGCGGAGACAGGGGACGAAAAACTGTTTTTT. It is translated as CASSLAETGDEKLFF.

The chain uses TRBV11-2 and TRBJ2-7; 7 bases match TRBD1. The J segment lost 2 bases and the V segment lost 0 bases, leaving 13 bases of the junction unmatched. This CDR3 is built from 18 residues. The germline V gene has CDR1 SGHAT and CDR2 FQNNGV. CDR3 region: CASSLDHVRGGLTYEQYF. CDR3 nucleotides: TGTGCCAGCAGCTTAGATCATGTTCGAGGGGGCCTTACCTACGAGCAGTACTTC.

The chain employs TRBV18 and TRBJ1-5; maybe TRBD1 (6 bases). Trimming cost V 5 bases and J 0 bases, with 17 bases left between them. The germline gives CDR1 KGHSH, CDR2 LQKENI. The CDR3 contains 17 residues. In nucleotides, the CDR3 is TGTGCCAGCTCATCACAAGAGGGGGTCAGTAGCAATCAGCCCCAGCATTTT. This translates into CASSSQEGVSSNQPQHF. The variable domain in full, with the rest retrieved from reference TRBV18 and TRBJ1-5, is NAGVMQNPRHLVRRRGQEARLRCSPMKGHSHVYWYRQLPEEGLKFMVYLQKENIIDESGMPKERFSAEFPKEGPSILRIQQVVRGDSAAYFCASSSQEGVSSNQPQHFGDGTRLSIL.

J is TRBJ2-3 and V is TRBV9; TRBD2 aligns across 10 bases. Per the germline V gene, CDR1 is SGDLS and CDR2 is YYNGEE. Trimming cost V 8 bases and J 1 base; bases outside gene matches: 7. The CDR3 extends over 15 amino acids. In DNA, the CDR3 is TGTGCCAGTTCCACCGGGACTAGCGGCACAGATACGCAGTATTTT. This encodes CASSTGTSGTDTQYF.

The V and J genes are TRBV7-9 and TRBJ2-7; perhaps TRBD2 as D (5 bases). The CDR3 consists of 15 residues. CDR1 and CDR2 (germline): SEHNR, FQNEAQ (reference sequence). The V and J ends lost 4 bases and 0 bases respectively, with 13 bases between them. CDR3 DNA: TGTGCCAGCAGCTACTCTAAGCGGTCCTCCTACGAGCAGTACTTC. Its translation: CASSYSKRSSYEQYF.

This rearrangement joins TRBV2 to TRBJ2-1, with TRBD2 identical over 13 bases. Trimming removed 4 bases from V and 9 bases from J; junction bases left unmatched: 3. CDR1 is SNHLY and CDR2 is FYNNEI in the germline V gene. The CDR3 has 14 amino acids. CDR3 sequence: CASSATSGRGEQFF. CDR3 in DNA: TGTGCCAGCAGTGCTACTAGCGGGAGGGGTGAGCAGTTCTTC.

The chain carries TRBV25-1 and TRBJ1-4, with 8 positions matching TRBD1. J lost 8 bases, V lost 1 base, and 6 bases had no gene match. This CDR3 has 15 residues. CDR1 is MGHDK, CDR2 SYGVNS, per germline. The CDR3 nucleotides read TGTGCCAGCAGTGAATGGGGTACAGGGGGGGAAAAACTGTTTTTT. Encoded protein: CASSEWGTGGEKLFF.

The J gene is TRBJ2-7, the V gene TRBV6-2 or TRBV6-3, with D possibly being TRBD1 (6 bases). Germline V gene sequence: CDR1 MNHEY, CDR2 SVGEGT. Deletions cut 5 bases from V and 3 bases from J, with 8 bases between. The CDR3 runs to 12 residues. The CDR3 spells CASSRTVYEQYF. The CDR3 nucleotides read TGTGCCAGCAGTCGGACAGTCTACGAGCAGTACTTC.

CDR3 sequence reads: CSSWTDYGYTF. The CDR3, as DNA: TGCAGCTCTTGGACTGACTATGGCTACACCTTC. The rearrangement links TRBV29-1 to TRBJ1-2; D ambiguous. Trimming removed 8 bases from V and 3 bases from J, with 10 bases in between. CDR3 size: 11 residues. Germline V gene data show CDR1 as SQVTM and CDR2 as ANQGSEA.